One sample yielded the 18 T cell receptor beta chains listed below, sequenced in a study of neurological immune-mediated disorders. Using its own MiXCR run on the 5' RACE reads, TCRdb lists one record per CDR3 protein. The data show tens of thousands of distinct CDR3 sequences, 10% seen once. The specimen was PBMCs. The receptor set was obtained from a man aged 35-49 years in good health.

The table lists this clonotype with many counts. The rearrangement links TRBV12-3 or TRBV12-4 to TRBJ2-7; 13 bases align to TRBD2. The CDR3 length is 15 residues. Trimming at V came to 3 bases and at J to 4 bases, leaving 3 bases not matched to a gene. CDR3 amino acids: CASSFGLAGAYEQYF. CDR3 DNA: TGTGCCAGCAGTTTCGGACTAGCGGGGGCTTACGAGCAGTACTTC.

This clonotype was detected many times. This rearrangement joins TRBV12-3 or TRBV12-4 to TRBJ2-5, with D maybe TRBD1 (5 bases). Deletions cut 3 bases from V and 2 bases from J, with 7 bases between. The CDR3 has 13 residues. This CDR3 is CASSFAGQETQYF. The DNA of the CDR3 is TGTGCCAGCAGTTTTGCAGGGCAAGAGACCCAGTACTTC.

This clonotype was recorded at least ten times. The rearrangement joins TRBV4-2 to TRBJ2-3; TRBD2 is a possible D gene (5 bases). The CDR3 is 13 amino acids. Germline CDR1 is LGHNA and CDR2 is YNFKEQ. The V and J ends lost 8 bases and 4 bases respectively, with 13 bases between them. The CDR3 loop is CASSRGRADTQYF. The CDR3 DNA is TGTGCCAGCTCCCGGGGTAGGGCAGATACGCAGTATTTT.

The sample holds many counts of this clonotype. The chain employs TRBV11-2 and TRBJ2-7; 16 nucleotides align to TRBD2. Losses at the gene ends were 5 bases for V and 13 bases for J; bases not matched to a gene: 8. The germline V gene has CDR1 SGHAT and CDR2 FQNNGV. There are 14 residues in the CDR3. The CDR3 protein is CASSPSGTSGGAYF. Written as DNA, the CDR3 is TGTGCCAGCAGCCCCTCCGGGACTAGCGGGGGGGCCTACTTC.

This clonotype was counted between two and nine times. V and J are TRBV5-1 and TRBJ2-2; TRBD2 matches at 9 bases. Germline trimming cut 6 bases from V and 3 bases from J; bases unmatched to any gene: 6. The CDR3 spans 15 residues. Germline-derived CDR1 and CDR2 are SGHRS and YFSETQ. The CDR3 sequence is CASTDAGGYTGELFF. The CDR3 DNA follows: TGCGCCAGCACAGACGCGGGGGGGTACACCGGGGAGCTGTTTTTT. Based on the CDR3 plus reference TRBV5-1 and TRBJ2-2, the full variable domain is KAGVTQTPRYLIKTRGQQVTLSCSPISGHRSVSWYQQTPGQGLQFLFEYFSETQRNKGNFPGRFSGRQFSNSRSEMNVSTLELGDSALYLCASTDAGGYTGELFFGEGSRLTVL.

The sample holds many counts of this clonotype. This rearrangement joins TRBV25-1 to TRBJ2-3; D remains ambiguous. Germline V lookup: CDR1 MGHDK, CDR2 SYGVNS. The V gene lost 3 bases and the J gene lost 0 bases, with 13 bases spanning the gap. This CDR3 region has 16 residues. In DNA form, the CDR3 reads TGTGCCAGCAGTGACCCTCTGAGCCCTAGCACAGATACGCAGTATTTT. Residues: CASSDPLSPSTDTQYF.

This clonotype was counted many times. Written as DNA, the CDR3 is TGTGCCAGCAGCGCTAGCGGTAGCTCCTACAATGAGCAGTTCTTC. It codes for CASSASGSSYNEQFF. The V and J genes are TRBV7-9 and TRBJ2-1, with TRBD2 identical over 7 bases. The CDR3 contains 15 residues. Germline V CDR1 and CDR2: SEHNR, FQNEAQ (reference sequence). The trim removed 5 bases at V and 0 bases at J, leaving 4 bases unmatched.

Points on this clonotype: A much more abundant neighbour one base away suggests this may be a read error. The chain carries TRBV7-3 and TRBJ2-2; TRBD1 aligns across 8 bases. The CDR3 is made up of 14 amino acids. The germline gives CDR1 SGHTA, CDR2 FQGTGA. CDR3 protein: CASSLQGGTRELFF. Here the CDR3 DNA reads TGTGCCAGCAGCCTACAGGGGGGCACCCGGGAGCTGTTTTTT.

This clonotype was recorded at least ten times. The chain combines TRBV7-2 with TRBJ1-6; unclear D gene. Trimming left V 5 bases short and J 9 bases short, with 11 bases between. The CDR3 consists of 13 residues. CDR1 and CDR2 from the germline V gene are SGHTA and FQGNSA. CDR3: CASSPVLGSPLHF. In nucleotides, the CDR3 is TGTGCCAGCAGCCCCGTGTTGGGTTCACCCCTCCACTTT.

This clonotype was recorded at least ten times. The chain links TRBV10-3 to TRBJ2-1, with 15 bases lining up with TRBD2. The junction had 6 bases not matched to a gene; V was cut back by 6 bases and J by 0 bases. This CDR3 has 18 amino acids. CDR1 and CDR2 from the germline V gene are ENHRY and SYGVKD. CDR3 amino acids: CAISQGLAGGSSYNEQFF. The CDR3 DNA reads TGTGCCATCAGCCAGGGACTAGCGGGGGGTAGCTCCTACAATGAGCAGTTCTTC.

This clonotype was picked up many times. The chain employs TRBV9 and TRBJ1-3; D is perhaps TRBD1 (5 bases). The CDR3 length is 17 residues. Germline values: CDR1 SGDLS, CDR2 YYNGEE. Trimming pared 0 bases from V and 0 bases from J, leaving 13 bases between. The CDR3 DNA is TGTGCCAGCAGCGTAGAAGGCGCAGGGAACTCTGGAAACACCATATATTTT. Encoded protein: CASSVEGAGNSGNTIYF. Complete variable domain (other parts from reference TRBV9 and TRBJ1-3): DSGVTQTPKHLITATGQRVTLRCSPRSGDLSVYWYQQSLDQGLQFLIQYYNGEERAKGNILERFSAQQFPDLHSELNLSSLELGDSALYFCASSVEGAGNSGNTIYFGEGSWLTVV.

Notes on this clonotype: The junction departs from germline at one end; a sequencing error may be responsible. V and J are TRBV12-5 and TRBJ2-2; 8 bases agree with TRBD1. The CDR3 runs to 15 residues. Germline CDR1 reads LGHNT; CDR2 reads FRNRAP. CDR3 sequence (DNA): TGTGCTAGTGTCCAGGACAGGGTTGGAACCGGGGAGATGTTTTTT. Its translation: CASVQDRVGTGEMFF. Full variable domain (outside the CDR3, taken from reference TRBV12-5 and TRBJ2-2): DARVTQTPRHKVTEMGQEVTMRCQPILGHNTVFWYRQTMMQGLELLAYFRNRAPLDDSGMPKDRFSAEMPDATLATLKIQPSEPRDSAVYFCASVQDRVGTGEMFFGEGSRLTVL.

In this sample, this clonotype turned up once. This chain joins TRBV7-2 and TRBJ2-1; D assignment may be TRBD1 or TRBD2 (5 bases each). CDR1 is SGHTA and CDR2 is FQGNSA in the germline V gene. V lost 3 bases and J lost 7, with 13 bases in between. The CDR3 runs to 14 residues. This chain's CDR3 is CASSLEEGKNEQFF. The DNA of the CDR3 is TGTGCCAGCAGCTTGGAAGAGGGGAAGAATGAGCAGTTCTTC.

This clonotype has at least ten counts. In DNA form, the CDR3 reads TGTGCCAGCTCCCACCCCCCCGTATCAAACACTGAAGCTTTCTTT. It yields the protein CASSHPPVSNTEAFF. The chain recombines TRBV12-3 or TRBV12-4 with TRBJ1-1; D is ambiguous. The CDR3 is 15 residues long. V was cut by 8 bases and J by 2 bases, with 18 bases left in between.

The table lists this clonotype with many counts. V usage is TRBV5-1 and J usage is TRBJ2-1; 12 bases match TRBD2. The CDR3 contains 18 residues. The trim removed 2 bases at V and 3 bases at J, leaving 9 bases unmatched. Germline CDR1 and CDR2: SGHRS and YFSETQ. Here the CDR3 reads CASSFGLAGGPVYNEQFF. The CDR3 region has the DNA TGCGCCAGCAGCTTTGGTCTAGCGGGAGGGCCAGTCTACAATGAGCAGTTCTTC.

This clonotype was counted at least ten times. The chain carries TRBV7-3 and TRBJ1-3; 9 bases are shared with TRBD1. The CDR3 runs 16 residues. Per germline, CDR1 SGHTA and CDR2 FQGTGA. V lost 2 bases to trimming and J lost 4 bases; unmatched junction nucleotides: 6. The CDR3 sequence is CASSLSGQGTGNTIYF. The DNA for the CDR3 is TGTGCCAGCAGCTTATCCGGACAGGGGACAGGAAACACCATATATTTT.

In this sample, this clonotype turned up many times. CDR3 in amino acids: CASSKERAGQEYEQYF. CDR3 coding DNA: TGTGCCAGCAGCAAAGAAAGAGCGGGACAGGAATACGAGCAGTACTTC. The genes are TRBV21-1 and TRBJ2-7; the table assigns TRBD1, which was not confirmed against the DNA. TRBV21-1 represents a pseudogene. The CDR3 has 16 residues.

This clonotype was seen a handful of times. This rearrangement joins TRBV5-1 to TRBJ1-3; the D is unclear. The CDR3 extends over 14 amino acids. The V and J ends lost 3 bases and 0 bases respectively, with 7 bases between them. The V gene's germline CDR1 is SGHRS and CDR2 YFSETQ. CDR3 DNA: TGCGCCAGCAGCTCCGGACCCTCTGGAAACACCATATATTTT. This sequence encodes CASSSGPSGNTIYF. Full variable domain (remainder filled in from reference TRBV5-1 and TRBJ1-3): KAGVTQTPRYLIKTRGQQVTLSCSPISGHRSVSWYQQTPGQGLQFLFEYFSETQRNKGNFPGRFSGRQFSNSRSEMNVSTLELGDSALYLCASSSGPSGNTIYFGEGSWLTVV.